The 15 T cell receptor beta chains below were found in one sample sequenced in a study of shared clonotypes between healthy human individuals. Sequencing used immunoSEQ multiplex PCR; TCRdb keeps in-frame clones, though not all of them. The repertoire holds under 1,100,000 clones, with approximately 80% as singletons. The sequenced material came from memory CD4+ T cells from PBMCs. Indicated subset: CD45RA-negative fraction. These receptors were obtained from a man between 18 and 29 years old in good health. Some clones in this sample may be carry-over from other donors' samples.

The chain uses TRBV7-8 and TRBJ2-5; 14 bases are shared with TRBD2. Germline V gene lookup returns CDR1 SGHVS and CDR2 FQNEAQ. CDR3 length: 17 residues. J was trimmed by 2 bases and V by 7 bases; bases with no gene match: 9. CDR3 DNA sequence: TGTGCCAGCAAGAACCCCGGACTAGCGGGAGGACAAGAGACCCAGTACTTC. Protein product: CASKNPGLAGGQETQYF.

This chain joins TRBV7-2 and TRBJ1-2, with a tentative D call TRBD1 (5 bases). Germline V CDR1 and CDR2: SGHTA, FQGNSA. The germline V and J ends were trimmed by 4 bases and 8 bases, with 20 bases remaining between them. The CDR3 is made up of 15 amino acids. CDR3 bases: TGTGCCAGCAGCTCAGGGAAGCGGGGGTATGAAGGCTACACCTTC. Its protein is CASSSGKRGYEGYTF. Filled out from reference TRBV7-2 and TRBJ1-2, the complete variable domain reads GAGVSQSPSNKVTEKGKDVELRCDPISGHTALYWYRQSLGQGLEFLIYFQGNSAPDKSGLPSDRFSAERTGGSVSTLTIQRTQQEDSAVYLCASSSGKRGYEGYTFGSGTRLTVV.

As concerns this clone: The same CDR3 arises from other DNA sequences in this sample as well. CDR3 DNA sequence: TGTGCCAGCAGTGAATGGGGAGAGACCCAGTACTTC. Residues: CASSEWGETQYF. The chain uses TRBV2 and TRBJ2-5, with unresolved D. Germline CDR1 reads SNHLY; CDR2 reads FYNNEI. V lost 2 bases, J lost 4 bases, and 5 bases lay in between. This CDR3 comprises 12 residues. The full variable domain, completed using reference TRBV2 and TRBJ2-5, is EPEVTQTPSHQVTQMGQEVILRCVPISNHLYFYWYRQILGQKVEFLVSFYNNEISEKSEIFDDQFSVERPDGSNFTLKIRSTKLEDSAMYFCASSEWGETQYFGPGTRLLVL.

This chain connects TRBV5-1 to TRBJ2-5, with a weak D call TRBD1 (6 bases). CDR3 size: 14 residues. Germline lookup yields CDR1 SGHRS and CDR2 YFSETQ. Trimming pared 4 bases from V and 1 base from J, leaving 11 bases between. The CDR3 protein is CASSPRDTQETQYF. The DNA for the CDR3 is TGCGCCAGCAGCCCCCGGGACACCCAAGAGACCCAGTACTTC. Filled out from reference TRBV5-1 and TRBJ2-5, the complete variable domain reads KAGVTQTPRYLIKTRGQQVTLSCSPISGHRSVSWYQQTPGQGLQFLFEYFSETQRNKGNFPGRFSGRQFSNSRSEMNVSTLELGDSALYLCASSPRDTQETQYFGPGTRLLVL.

The chain joins TRBV19 to TRBJ1-5; D unclear. CDR3 length equals 15 residues. The V end was cut by 2 bases, the J end by 0 bases, with 8 bases between. CDR1 LNHDA and CDR2 SQIVND come from the germline V gene (reference sequence). The CDR3 sequence is CASSIQYLSNQPQHF. The CDR3 DNA reads TGTGCCAGTAGTATACAGTACCTTAGCAATCAGCCCCAGCATTTT.

The rearrangement uses TRBV4-1 and TRBJ2-2; D is perhaps TRBD1 or TRBD2 (5 bases each). Trimming removed 1 base from V and 0 bases from J, with 9 bases in between. Germline CDR1 is MGHRA and CDR2 is YSYEKL. This CDR3 spans 16 amino acids. In nucleotides, the CDR3 is TGCGCCAGCAGCCAAGCCGGGACCACGAACACCGGGGAGCTGTTTTTT. Its protein product is CASSQAGTTNTGELFF.

CDR3 nucleotides: TGTGCCAGCAGCTTCGCCAGATACAATGAGCAGTTCTTC. Amino acid sequence: CASSFARYNEQFF. The V call is TRBV7-6, the J call TRBJ2-1, with D hard to call. The CDR3 runs to 13 residues. Trimming cost V 3 bases and J 4 bases, with 7 bases left between them. Germline values: CDR1 SGHVS, CDR2 FNYEAQ. The full variable domain, completed using reference TRBV7-6 and TRBJ2-1, is GAGVSQSPRYKVTKRGQDVALRCDPISGHVSLYWYRQALGQGPEFLTYFNYEAQQDKSGLPNDRFSAERPEGSISTLTIQRTEQRDSAMYRCASSFARYNEQFFGPGTRLTVL.

The V gene is TRBV2, the J gene TRBJ2-2; TRBD2 aligns across 11 bases. The CDR3 loop spans 16 amino acids. The germline CDR1 and CDR2 sequences are SNHLY and FYNNEI. After removal of 4 bases from V and 8 bases from J, the junction contained 9 bases not matched to a gene. The CDR3, as DNA: TGTGCCAGCAGTGTAGTGCTAGCGGGAGGAAGGGGGGAGCTGTTTTTT. Translating it yields CASSVVLAGGRGELFF.

The chain links TRBV19 to TRBJ2-7; 8 bases match TRBD1. The V and J ends lost 1 base and 4 bases, in that order; junction bases with no gene match: 9. This CDR3 has 16 residues. CDR1 and CDR2 from the germline V gene are LNHDA and SQIVND (reference sequence). DNA for the CDR3: TGTGCCAGTAGTATAGTAACCCTGGGACAGGAATACGAGCAGTACTTC. This translates into CASSIVTLGQEYEQYF.

Regarding this clone: This sample includes further DNA sequences coding for the same CDR3. The chain employs TRBV29-1 and TRBJ2-7; D gene ambiguous. With 4 bases removed from V and 1 base from J, the gap between germline ends came to 5 bases. The CDR3 consists of 11 residues. The germline V gene has CDR1 SQVTM and CDR2 ANQGSEA. CDR3 bases: TGCAGCGTTGTTCTTTCCTACGAGCAGTACTTC. Amino acids: CSVVLSYEQYF.

The chain has TRBV9 and TRBJ2-5; D possibly corresponds to TRBD1 (5 bases). Trimming shortened V by 0 bases and J by 5 bases, and 11 bases separated the two germline ends. CDR1 and CDR2 from the germline V gene are SGDLS and YYNGEE. The CDR3 is 14 amino acids. The CDR3 nucleotides are TGTGCCAGCAGCGTAGGTCAGGGCGCGGAGACCCAGTACTTC. Amino acids: CASSVGQGAETQYF.

This clone turned up a few times. The chain recombines TRBV9 with TRBJ2-1, with 10 bases fitting TRBD2. In germline, CDR1 is SGDLS, CDR2 YYNGEE. This CDR3 has 15 amino acids. With 0 bases clipped from V and 7 bases from J, the junction kept 4 bases outside the gene matches. This CDR3 is CASSVDPSGSNEQFF. The CDR3 DNA is TGTGCCAGCAGCGTAGACCCTAGCGGGAGTAATGAGCAGTTCTTC.

This rearrangement joins TRBV14 to TRBJ2-7; tentatively, D is TRBD2 (5 bases). The CDR3 length is 13 residues. Germline CDR1 is SGHDN and CDR2 is FVKESK. Trimming took off 5 bases at V and 2 bases at J, with 10 bases between the two ends. CDR3 bases: TGTGCCAGCAGCGCCGGGAACACCTACGAGCAGTACTTC. Its translation: CASSAGNTYEQYF.

CDR3 sequence reads: CASSQTDGNTEAFF. Written as DNA, the CDR3 is TGTGCCAGCTCACAAACCGACGGAAACACTGAAGCTTTCTTT. J is TRBJ1-1 and V is TRBV18, with D hard to call. The CDR3 totals 14 residues. The germline V and J ends were trimmed by 4 bases and 2 bases, with 11 bases remaining between them. The germline V gene encodes CDR1 KGHSH and CDR2 LQKENI.

This clone was counted only a few times. This chain links TRBV29-1 with TRBJ1-1, with D perhaps matching TRBD1 (5 bases). CDR1 and CDR2 (germline): SQVTM, ANQGSEA. The CDR3 is 15 residues long. V was shortened by 4 bases and J by 3 bases, with 18 bases between the two germline ends. The CDR3 region is CSVGGTTGSYTEAFF. The CDR3 DNA reads as TGCAGCGTTGGGGGGACGACTGGTTCGTACACTGAAGCTTTCTTT.